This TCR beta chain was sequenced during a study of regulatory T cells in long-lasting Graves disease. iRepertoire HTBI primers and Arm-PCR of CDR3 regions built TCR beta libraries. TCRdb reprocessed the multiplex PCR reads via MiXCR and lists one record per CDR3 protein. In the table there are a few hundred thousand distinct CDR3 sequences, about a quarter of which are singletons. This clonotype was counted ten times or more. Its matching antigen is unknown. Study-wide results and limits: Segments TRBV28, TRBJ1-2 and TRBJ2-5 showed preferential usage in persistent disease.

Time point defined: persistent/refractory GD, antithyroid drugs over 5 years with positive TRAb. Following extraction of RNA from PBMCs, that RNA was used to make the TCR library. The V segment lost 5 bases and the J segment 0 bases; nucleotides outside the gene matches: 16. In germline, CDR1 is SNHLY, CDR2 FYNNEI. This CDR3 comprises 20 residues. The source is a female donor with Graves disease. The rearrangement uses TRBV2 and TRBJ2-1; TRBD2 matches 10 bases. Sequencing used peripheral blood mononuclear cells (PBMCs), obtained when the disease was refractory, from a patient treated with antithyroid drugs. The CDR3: CASSRTGLGPSGSSYNEQFF. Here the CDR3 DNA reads TGTGCCAGCAGTAGGACAGGTTTGGGCCCTAGCGGGAGCTCCTACAATGAGCAGTTCTTC.